Given below is one T cell receptor beta chain in context. Antigen specificity is unknown. This entry belongs to a study of OX40 agonist ivuxolimab in advanced cancers. Notes on the study in general: The mean number of expanded clones was higher in CD8+ T cells than in CD4+.

The CDR3 covers 14 residues. CDR1 and CDR2 (germline): SGHTA, FQGNSA. V lost 4 bases, J lost 2 bases, and 3 bases stayed unmatched. Generated by immunoSEQ multiplex PCR, the TCRdb table keeps only in-frame clones and is missing some. The sample lists 80,000 to 100,000 clones; 85% to 95% were seen once. The rearrangement joins TRBV7-2 to TRBJ1-1; 8 bases are shared with TRBD1. Sequencing was performed on CD4+ or CD8+ T cells sorted from blood, taken in a trial of the OX40 agonist ivuxolimab. This receptor was identified in an adult with an advanced solid tumor such as melanoma, head and neck, liver or kidney cancer. CDR3 in amino acids: CASSYDRGNTEAFF. CDR3 coding DNA: TGTGCCAGCAGCTATGACAGGGGTAACACTGAAGCTTTCTTT.